These T cell receptor beta chains were read from a single sample in a study of shared clonotypes between healthy human individuals. Method: immunoSEQ multiplex PCR; TCRdb's copy keeps in-frame clones and lacks some. The table lists a few million clones, roughly nine tenths of them singletons. The sequenced sample was naive CD4+ T cells sorted from blood. The receptors here all came from a man aged 18 to 29 in good health. The CDR3 runs from the conserved cysteine through the conserved F or W. The order of the fields is V gene, D gene, J gene, CDR3 protein. D genes are given only for firm matches.

v_gene: TRBV10-3; d_gene: TRBD2; j_gene: TRBJ2-5; CDR3aa: CAITAGVGETQYF
v_gene: TRBV5-1; d_gene: TRBD2; j_gene: TRBJ2-7; CDR3aa: CASSSEVGGAVYEQYF
v_gene: TRBV2; d_gene: NA; j_gene: TRBJ1-3; CDR3aa: CASTLQEGSGNTIYF
v_gene: TRBV6-5; d_gene: NA; j_gene: TRBJ2-1; CDR3aa: CASSYSNEQFF
v_gene: TRBV10-3; d_gene: TRBD2; j_gene: TRBJ2-1; CDR3aa: CAIKTSGNNEQFF
v_gene: TRBV10-2; d_gene: NA; j_gene: TRBJ2-7; CDR3aa: CASSDPEGGGGYEQYF
v_gene: TRBV28; d_gene: NA; j_gene: TRBJ2-2; CDR3aa: CASRENRVLGGELFF
v_gene: TRBV19; d_gene: NA; j_gene: TRBJ2-7; CDR3aa: CASSRAGEGYEQYF
v_gene: TRBV6-5; d_gene: NA; j_gene: TRBJ1-2; CDR3aa: CASSSSSNYGYTF
v_gene: TRBV14; d_gene: NA; j_gene: TRBJ2-1; CDR3aa: CASSRIPDYLNEQFF
v_gene: TRBV5-6; d_gene: NA; j_gene: TRBJ2-7; CDR3aa: CASSLRPTWAGPGYEQYF
v_gene: TRBV19; d_gene: NA; j_gene: TRBJ1-4; CDR3aa: CASTDTGSREKLFF
v_gene: TRBV6-5; d_gene: NA; j_gene: TRBJ1-6; CDR3aa: CASRADRTVGSPLHF
v_gene: TRBV6-6; d_gene: NA; j_gene: TRBJ2-5; CDR3aa: CASSYRRYQETQYF
v_gene: TRBV10-3; d_gene: NA; j_gene: TRBJ2-1; CDR3aa: CAIMTGDDYNEQFF
v_gene: TRBV19; d_gene: NA; j_gene: TRBJ1-2; CDR3aa: CANRVQGYTF
v_gene: TRBV5-1; d_gene: NA; j_gene: TRBJ2-5; CDR3aa: CASSLGTPGPETQYF
v_gene: TRBV25-1; d_gene: NA; j_gene: TRBJ1-1; CDR3aa: CASRGIGGMNTEAFF
v_gene: TRBV4-3; d_gene: NA; j_gene: TRBJ2-2; CDR3aa: CASSQGPATGELFF
v_gene: TRBV6-1; d_gene: TRBD1; j_gene: TRBJ1-1; CDR3aa: CASSDRDREAEAFF
v_gene: TRBV6-5; d_gene: NA; j_gene: TRBJ2-7; CDR3aa: CASSYDVGEPSYEQYF
v_gene: TRBV5-1; d_gene: NA; j_gene: TRBJ2-7; CDR3aa: CASSFEANSYEQYF
v_gene: TRBV2; d_gene: NA; j_gene: TRBJ2-2; CDR3aa: CASKTRNTGELFF
v_gene: TRBV15; d_gene: TRBD1; j_gene: TRBJ1-4; CDR3aa: CATSRLDRDNEKLFF
v_gene: TRBV5-1; d_gene: NA; j_gene: TRBJ2-2; CDR3aa: CASSPRAGNTGELFF
v_gene: TRBV19; d_gene: NA; j_gene: TRBJ1-6; CDR3aa: CASSMGPQLFYSPLHF
v_gene: TRBV6-5; d_gene: TRBD1; j_gene: TRBJ1-1; CDR3aa: CASKGTGANTEAFF
v_gene: TRBV18; d_gene: NA; j_gene: TRBJ1-3; CDR3aa: CASSLESGYGNTIYF
v_gene: TRBV29-1; d_gene: NA; j_gene: TRBJ1-1; CDR3aa: CSVAQGGNTEAFF
v_gene: TRBV5-6; d_gene: TRBD1; j_gene: TRBJ2-7; CDR3aa: CASSTLGQGTYEQYF
v_gene: TRBV19; d_gene: NA; j_gene: TRBJ2-7; CDR3aa: CASRAAGHYEQYF
v_gene: TRBV6-1; d_gene: TRBD2; j_gene: TRBJ2-5; CDR3aa: CASSESLAGGPRVETQYF
v_gene: TRBV19; d_gene: NA; j_gene: TRBJ1-2; CDR3aa: CASSILPGRRANYGYTF
v_gene: TRBV29-1; d_gene: NA; j_gene: TRBJ1-1; CDR3aa: CSVEDNRDKEAFF
v_gene: TRBV5-4; d_gene: TRBD1; j_gene: TRBJ1-6; CDR3aa: CASSLTGGSSPLHF
v_gene: TRBV19; d_gene: NA; j_gene: TRBJ1-6; CDR3aa: CASASGVLKSPLHF
v_gene: TRBV5-1; d_gene: NA; j_gene: TRBJ1-1; CDR3aa: CASSGEGVNTEAFF
v_gene: TRBV10-3; d_gene: NA; j_gene: TRBJ2-7; CDR3aa: CAIRSDSYSYEQYF
v_gene: TRBV30; d_gene: NA; j_gene: TRBJ2-3; CDR3aa: CAWSHGFMDTQYF
v_gene: TRBV2; d_gene: NA; j_gene: TRBJ2-5; CDR3aa: CASSELRETQYF
v_gene: TRBV15; d_gene: NA; j_gene: TRBJ2-7; CDR3aa: CATSRDLAGDGEQYF
v_gene: TRBV6-1; d_gene: TRBD2; j_gene: TRBJ2-7; CDR3aa: CASSEASSGRSAPYEQYF